This note documents a single T cell receptor beta chain sequence. This entry is derived from a study of T cells in tuberculosis. The repertoire was sequenced with immunoSEQ multiplex PCR; TCRdb's copy has only in-frame clones and lacks some. The sample lists some 23,000 clones; approximately 92% were seen once. In germline, CDR1 is WSHSY, CDR2 SAAADI. This CDR3 region has 16 residues. Trimming removed 1 base at V and 1 base at J, with 13 bases between. This chain uses TRBV10-2 with TRBJ1-1; D might be TRBD1 (5 bases). Specimen: PBMCs. The receptor was derived from a donor under 30 with latent tuberculosis or without tuberculosis infection. Some clones in this sample may be carry-over from other donors' samples. CDR3 DNA sequence: TGCGCCAGCAGTGAGTACCTGGGACTGCGGAACACTGAAGCTTTCTTT. It yields the protein CASSEYLGLRNTEAFF.